The TCR beta chain described here comes from a study of blood T cell repertoires in COVID-19. Study information: COVID-19 samples collected from the United States, Italy and Spain covered acute and convalescent phases. Nucleic acid was either cDNA or gDNA, and it came from T cells, B-cell-depleted T cells, or PBMCs.

The CDR3 is 15 amino acids. Germline-derived CDR1 and CDR2 are KGHSH and LQKENI. V shed 1 base and J shed 0 bases, with 9 bases lying between them. Per the authors' pipeline: It was from reference gene primer amplification that nucleated cell counts were estimated. Produced via immunoSEQ multiplex PCR; TCRdb's table is partial and in-frame only. V, J and clone size are taken as reported in that table, and D and trimming were inferred from the DNA itself. The data contain roughly 250,000 clones, about 88% of them seen just once; the ten biggest clones take up less than 5%. This sequence was found in a man aged 55-75 years who had recovered from COVID-19. Sequencing input: peripheral blood. The rearrangement links TRBV18 to TRBJ1-1, with D perhaps TRBD1 (5 bases). The CDR3: CASSPRAGMNTEAFF. The DNA of the CDR3 is TGTGCCAGCTCACCACGCGCAGGGATGAACACTGAAGCTTTCTTT. Combining the CDR3 with reference TRBV18 and TRBJ1-1 gives the whole variable domain NAGVMQNPRHLVRRRGQEARLRCSPMKGHSHVYWYRQLPEEGLKFMVYLQKENIIDESGMPKERFSAEFPKEGPSILRIQQVVRGDSAAYFCASSPRAGMNTEAFFGQGTRLTVV.